These 29 T cell receptor beta chains originate from one sample sequenced in a study of blood T cells in healthy people across ages. Next came a second PCR, run for roughly 6 to 11 cycles, which used a sample-barcoded 5' primer along with a J-beta primer mix. TCRdb reanalysed the 5' RACE reads using MiXCR and keeps one entry per CDR3 protein. Altogether about 730,000 distinct CDR3 sequences are present, roughly 43% being singletons, with the ten largest covering around a fifth. Sequencing used blood. Receptors originate from a woman aged 55-70 years in good health.

The chain combines TRBV2 with TRBJ1-1; TRBD1 might be the D (5 bases). The CDR3 totals 15 residues. Trimming cost V 7 bases and J 4 bases, with 19 bases left between them. Germline values: CDR1 SNHLY, CDR2 FYNNEI. The CDR3 reads CASTLPMGGGTEAFF. The CDR3 nucleotides read TGTGCCAGCACCCTCCCGATGGGGGGAGGCACTGAAGCTTTCTTT.

There are a few counts of this clonotype. The chain joins TRBV28 to TRBJ2-7, with 10 bases matching TRBD2. Trimming at V came to 11 bases and at J to 1 base, leaving 8 bases not matched to a gene. The CDR3 is made up of 14 amino acids. CDR1 MDHEN and CDR2 SYDVKM come from the germline V gene. This CDR3 is CACTASGGSYEQYF. CDR3 nucleotides: TGTGCCTGCACGGCTAGCGGGGGTTCCTACGAGCAGTACTTC. Looking up the rest from reference TRBV28 and TRBJ2-7 gives the full variable domain: DVKVTQSSRYLVKRTGEKVFLECVQDMDHENMFWYRQDPGLGLRLIYFSYDVKMKEKGDIPEGYSVSREKKERFSLILESASTNQTSMYLCACTASGGSYEQYFGPGTRLTVT.

Here the CDR3 reads CASSLAVGGTNTGELFF. DNA for the CDR3: TGTGCCAGCAGCTTAGCCGTCGGGGGGACGAACACCGGGGAGCTGTTTTTT. J is TRBJ2-2 and V is TRBV7-9; 7 bases match TRBD2. The germline CDR1 and CDR2 sequences are SEHNR and FQNEAQ (reference sequence). The V and J ends lost 0 bases and 0 bases, in that order; junction bases with no gene match: 4. This CDR3 has 17 residues.

This clonotype was observed a handful of times. This chain joins TRBV27 and TRBJ2-3; D is perhaps TRBD1 (5 bases). CDR3 length: 12 residues. The V and J ends lost 4 bases and 4 bases respectively, with 6 bases between them. Germline V gene lookup returns CDR1 MNHEY and CDR2 SMNVEV (reference sequence). CDR3 sequence reads: CASSWGADTQYF. As DNA, the CDR3 is TGTGCCAGCAGTTGGGGCGCAGATACGCAGTATTTT.

This clonotype appeared a few times. The genes are TRBV3-1 and TRBJ2-3, with D maybe TRBD2 (5 bases). Per germline, CDR1 LGHDT and CDR2 YNNKEL (reference sequence). Trimming stripped 4 bases from V and 4 bases from J, with 15 bases between. The CDR3 sequence is 15 residues long. CDR3 in amino acids: CASSPYGREPDTQYF. The CDR3 DNA sequence: TGTGCCAGCAGCCCCTACGGAAGGGAGCCAGATACGCAGTATTTT.

The chain carries TRBV4-2 and TRBJ2-7; D is possibly TRBD1 (6 bases). CDR1 LGHNA and CDR2 YNFKEQ come from the germline V gene. V lost 0 bases to trimming and J lost 0 bases, with 12 bases between them. The CDR3 extends over 16 amino acids. The DNA for the CDR3 is TGTGCCAGCAGCCAAGATAAGAGGGACAACTCCTACGAGCAGTACTTC. Translation: CASSQDKRDNSYEQYF.

The chain combines TRBV28 with TRBJ2-4; D is undetermined. The J call may be mistaken, given a closer DNA end match to TRBJ2-7. Per the germline V gene, CDR1 is MDHEN and CDR2 is SYDVKM. This CDR3 comprises 12 residues. CDR3 amino acids: CASSIATYEQYF. CDR3 DNA: TGTGCCAGCAGTATCGCGACCTACGAGCAGTACTTC.

This clonotype was recorded a few times. V is TRBV3-1 and J is TRBJ2-3, with 13 bases matching TRBD2. The CDR3 covers 17 residues. With V trimmed by 0 bases and J by 2 bases, 2 bases remained unmatched. Germline-derived CDR1 and CDR2 are LGHDT and YNNKEL (reference sequence). The CDR3 DNA sequence: TGTGCCAGCAGCCAAGAGGGACTAGCGGGGTTCACAGATACGCAGTATTTT. This translates into CASSQEGLAGFTDTQYF.

The J gene is TRBJ2-7, the V gene TRBV28; D ambiguous. Germline CDR1 reads MDHEN; CDR2 reads SYDVKM. V lost 6 bases to trimming and J lost 3 bases, with 6 bases between them. The CDR3 length is 11 residues. The CDR3 loop is CASRRYYEQYF. The CDR3 DNA is TGTGCCAGCAGGAGATACTACGAGCAGTACTTC.

This sequence joins TRBV28 and TRBJ2-3; TRBD2 might be the D (6 bases). With 5 bases removed from V and 3 bases from J, the gap between germline ends came to 18 bases. The germline gives CDR1 MDHEN, CDR2 SYDVKM. This CDR3 comprises 16 residues. The CDR3 reads CASSPHLAIRTDTQYF. CDR3 nucleotide sequence: TGTGCCAGCAGTCCCCACCTAGCGATCAGAACAGATACGCAGTATTTT.

This clonotype was observed a few times. The rearrangement links TRBV3-1 to TRBJ2-1; D tentatively fits TRBD1 or TRBD2 (5 bases each). Germline CDR1 and CDR2: LGHDT and YNNKEL (reference sequence). Trimming removed 1 base at V and 3 bases at J, with 10 bases between. The CDR3 has 15 residues. The chain's CDR3 is CASSQGDLDYNEQFF. As DNA, the CDR3 is TGTGCCAGCAGCCAAGGGGACCTAGACTACAATGAGCAGTTCTTC.

Written as DNA, the CDR3 is TGCAGTGCTCCCCCGGGGGGGACCACAGATACGCAGTATTTT. It encodes CSAPPGGTTDTQYF. J is TRBJ2-3 and V is TRBV20-1; 8 positions agree with TRBD2. Trimming cost V 5 bases and J 2 bases; bases outside gene matches: 6. Germline V CDR1 and CDR2: DFQATT, SNEGSKA (reference sequence). The CDR3 spans 14 residues.

This clonotype has at least ten counts. V is TRBV10-3 and J is TRBJ2-7; possible D gene TRBD1, 5 bases. Germline V CDR1 and CDR2: ENHRY, SYGVKD. There are 12 residues in the CDR3. V lost 5 bases, J lost 2 bases, and 7 bases lay in between. The CDR3 spells CAISQGTYEQYF. The CDR3 DNA is TGTGCCATCAGTCAGGGCACCTACGAGCAGTACTTC.

V and J are TRBV7-3 and TRBJ2-3; weak D call: TRBD2 (6 bases). The CDR3 has 14 residues. Trimming shortened V by 4 bases and J by 4 bases, and 12 bases separated the two germline ends. Per the germline V gene, CDR1 is SGHTA and CDR2 is FQGTGA. The CDR3 region is CASSSTPSADTQYF. The DNA of the CDR3 is TGTGCCAGCAGCTCGACTCCTAGCGCAGATACGCAGTATTTT.

CDR3 loop: CASSYGQATEAFF. In nucleotides, the CDR3 is TGTGCCAGCAGTTACGGACAGGCCACTGAAGCTTTCTTT. The chain uses TRBV6-2 or TRBV6-3 and TRBJ1-1, with TRBD1 matching over 7 bases. The germline gives CDR1 MNHEY, CDR2 SVGEGT. The ends lost 2 bases at V and 4 bases at J; junction bases unmatched: 1. The CDR3 consists of 13 residues.

This clonotype was observed at least ten times. The chain uses TRBV29-1 and TRBJ2-7; 7 positions match TRBD1. This CDR3 contains 12 residues. Trimming removed 6 bases from V and 6 bases from J; junction bases left unmatched: 8. CDR1 is SQVTM, CDR2 ANQGSEA, per germline. The DNA for the CDR3 is TGCAGCGTACATCAGACAGGGATCGAGCAGTACTTC. It specifies CSVHQTGIEQYF.

This clonotype showed up just a few times. The chain links TRBV4-1 to TRBJ2-1, with a possible D match to TRBD2 (6 bases). This CDR3 contains 17 residues. V was pared by 1 base and J by 3 bases, with 16 bases between. The V gene's germline CDR1 is MGHRA and CDR2 YSYEKL. The CDR3: CASSQVRSSARYNEQFF. The CDR3 DNA is TGCGCCAGCAGCCAAGTTAGGTCTAGCGCCCGCTACAATGAGCAGTTCTTC.

This clonotype appeared a few times. The CDR3 protein is CSARTLAGKETQYF. In nucleotides, the CDR3 is TGCAGTGCTAGAACTCTAGCGGGCAAAGAGACCCAGTACTTC. The J gene is TRBJ2-5, the V gene TRBV20-1, with 8 bases matching TRBD2. V trimming: 2 bases; J trimming: 3 bases; junction bases outside the gene matches: 5. CDR3 length: 14 amino acids. Germline assignment: CDR1 DFQATT and CDR2 SNEGSKA (reference sequence).

On this clonotype itself: A single base separates this from a much larger clone, so it may be a read error. The chain combines TRBV12-3 or TRBV12-4 with TRBJ2-3, with D unresolved. The CDR3 consists of 12 residues. Trimming took 5 bases from V and 10 from J, leaving 13 bases between them. The CDR3 DNA reads as TGTGCCAGCAGTCTGAGCGCCTATGCGCAGTATTTT. Protein sequence: CASSLSAYAQYF.

Only a few counts were recorded for this clonotype. This chain uses TRBV5-4 with TRBJ2-5; D is tentatively TRBD1 or TRBD2 (6 bases each). V shed 0 bases and J shed 5 bases, with 11 bases lying between them. CDR3 length: 14 amino acids. Germline assignment: CDR1 SGHNT and CDR2 YYREEE (reference sequence). In DNA form, the CDR3 reads TGTGCCAGCAGCTTGGTTTTAGGGGGGGAGACCCAGTACTTC. This translates into CASSLVLGGETQYF.

In this sample, this clonotype turned up a few times. The chain links TRBV14 to TRBJ2-7; D gene ambiguous. This CDR3 spans 17 amino acids. With 0 bases removed from V and 3 bases from J, the gap between germline ends came to 18 bases. From germline, CDR1 is SGHDN and CDR2 FVKESK. The CDR3 sequence is CASSQEVYTFPSYEQYF. CDR3 sequence (DNA): TGTGCCAGCAGCCAAGAAGTCTACACGTTTCCCAGCTACGAGCAGTACTTC.

This sequence joins TRBV12-3 or TRBV12-4 and TRBJ2-3; 16 bases map to TRBD2. V gave up 6 bases and J gave up 3 bases; unmatched junction bases: 15. This CDR3 region has 20 residues. This chain's CDR3 is CASSLVLGLAGGVRTDTQYF. The DNA of the CDR3 is TGTGCCAGCAGCCTCGTCCTGGGACTAGCGGGAGGGGTGAGGACAGATACGCAGTATTTT.

This clonotype has just a few counts. J is TRBJ2-2 and V is TRBV29-1; tentative D call: TRBD2 (6 bases). The CDR3 contains 14 residues. V dropped 4 bases and J dropped 4 bases, with 13 bases sitting between them. Germline values: CDR1 SQVTM, CDR2 ANQGSEA. The CDR3 reads CSVVSREATGELFF. In DNA, the CDR3 is TGCAGCGTTGTCTCCAGGGAGGCCACCGGGGAGCTGTTTTTT.

The chain carries TRBV7-9 and TRBJ2-1; D gene ambiguous. Trimming pared 1 base from V and 5 bases from J, leaving 9 bases between. Germline CDR1 and CDR2: SEHNR and FQNEAQ (reference sequence). This CDR3 region has 14 residues. CDR3 amino acids: CASSLDVANNEQFF. CDR3 coding DNA: TGTGCCAGCAGCTTAGATGTTGCAAACAATGAGCAGTTCTTC.

This clonotype was seen repeatedly, ten times or more. The rearrangement links TRBV28 to TRBJ2-7, with D perhaps matching TRBD1 or TRBD2 (5 bases each). CDR3 length: 15 amino acids. The V end lost 4 bases, the J end lost 0 bases, and 13 bases lay between the germline ends. In germline, CDR1 is MDHEN, CDR2 SYDVKM. CDR3 loop: CASSSAGTDSYEQYF. In DNA form, the CDR3 reads TGTGCCAGCAGTTCCGCCGGGACGGACTCCTACGAGCAGTACTTC.

This clonotype was picked up a small number of times. The chain couples TRBV11-2 to TRBJ2-5; 9 bases fit TRBD2. The CDR3 sequence is 16 residues long. V was clipped by 0 bases and J by 5 bases; unmatched bases: 7. Germline V gives CDR1 SGHAT, CDR2 FQNNGV. CDR3 amino acids: CASSLDLGAGGETQYF. The DNA for the CDR3 is TGTGCCAGCAGCTTAGATCTTGGGGCGGGGGGGGAGACCCAGTACTTC.

The V and J genes are TRBV5-1 and TRBJ2-1, with TRBD1 matching over 7 bases. The V gene's germline CDR1 is SGHRS and CDR2 YFSETQ. The V gene end was trimmed by 0 bases and the J gene end by 8 bases; junction bases not matched to a gene: 8. This CDR3 is built from 15 residues. The CDR3 DNA sequence: TGCGCCAGCAGCTTGGAGGGACAGCCTTACGATGAGCAGTTCTTC. The encoded protein is CASSLEGQPYDEQFF.

This clonotype was counted a few times. The CDR3 region is CASSPLRVVKETQYF. The CDR3 nucleotides read TGTGCCAGTTCCCCCCTTAGGGTCGTCAAAGAGACCCAGTACTTC. The rearrangement joins TRBV7-9 to TRBJ2-5; D is undetermined. This CDR3 is built from 15 residues. Trimming removed 9 bases at V and 3 bases at J, with 20 bases between. Looked up from germline, CDR1 is SEHNR and CDR2 is FQNEAQ (reference sequence).

This clonotype was found once. V gene TRBV29-1 combines with J gene TRBJ2-3; 11 nucleotides match TRBD2. This CDR3 spans 18 amino acids. Germline-derived CDR1 and CDR2 are SQVTM and ANQGSEA. After removal of 3 bases from V and 1 base from J, the junction contained 12 bases not matched to a gene. CDR3 sequence: CSVEGRLAGGRGTDTQYF. Written as DNA, the CDR3 is TGCAGCGTTGAGGGTCGGCTAGCGGGAGGACGGGGCACAGATACGCAGTATTTT.